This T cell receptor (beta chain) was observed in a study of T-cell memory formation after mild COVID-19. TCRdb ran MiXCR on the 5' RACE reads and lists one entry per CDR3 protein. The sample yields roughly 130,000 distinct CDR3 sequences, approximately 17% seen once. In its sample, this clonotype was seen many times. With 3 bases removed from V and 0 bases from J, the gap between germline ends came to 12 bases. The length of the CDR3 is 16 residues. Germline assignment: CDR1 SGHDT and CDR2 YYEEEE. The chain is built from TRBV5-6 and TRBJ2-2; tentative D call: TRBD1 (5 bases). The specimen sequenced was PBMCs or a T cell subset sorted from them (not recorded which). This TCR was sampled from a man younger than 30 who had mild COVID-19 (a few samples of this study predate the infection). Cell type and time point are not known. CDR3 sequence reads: CASSSYRLANTGELFF. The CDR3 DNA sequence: TGTGCCAGCAGCTCCTACAGGCTCGCGAACACCGGGGAGCTGTTTTTT.